This T cell receptor beta chain was sequenced for a study of shared clonotypes between healthy human individuals. Study-level information: CD4 naive cells filled three plates per donor, CD4 memory three, CD8 naive two and CD8 memory one.

This CDR3 is 17 amino acids long. Trimming at V came to 5 bases and at J to 1 base, leaving 5 bases not matched to a gene. Looked up from germline, CDR1 is MDHEN and CDR2 is SYDVKM. Study processing details: ImmunoSEQ only sent back junction sequences with no quality scores, so filtering was done differently. Using immunoSEQ multiplex PCR, the repertoire was profiled, and TCRdb retains in-frame clones only, with some absent. V, J and clone size reflect that table, while D and trimming were determined from the DNA. The sample holds under 600,000 clones, around 95% seen once. The clonotype originates from a woman aged 30 to 39 in good health. The chain employs TRBV28 and TRBJ2-7; TRBD2 aligns across 16 bases. Sequencing was performed on naive CD4+ T cells sorted from blood. Subset denoted: CD45RA+ positively selected. CDR3 nucleotides: TGTGCCAGCAGTGGGACTAGCGGGAGGGCCACGTCCTACGAGCAGTACTTC. This codes for CASSGTSGRATSYEQYF.